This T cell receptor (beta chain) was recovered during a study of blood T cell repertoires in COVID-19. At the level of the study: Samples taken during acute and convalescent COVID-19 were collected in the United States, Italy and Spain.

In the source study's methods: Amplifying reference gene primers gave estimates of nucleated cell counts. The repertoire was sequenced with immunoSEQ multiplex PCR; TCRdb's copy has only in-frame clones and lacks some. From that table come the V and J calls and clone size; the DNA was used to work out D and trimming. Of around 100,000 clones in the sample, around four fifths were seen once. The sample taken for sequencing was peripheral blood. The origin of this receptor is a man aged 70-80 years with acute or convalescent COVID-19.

Written as DNA, the CDR3 is TGCGCCAGCAGTATAACAGGGGCGGGAAGCTACGAGCAGTACTTC. Protein sequence: CASSITGAGSYEQYF. This sequence joins TRBV5-1 and TRBJ2-7; perhaps TRBD1 as D (7 bases). The length of the CDR3 is 15 residues. V was cut by 5 bases and J by 3 bases, with 18 bases left in between. CDR1 and CDR2 (germline): SGHRS, YFSETQ.